The T cell receptor beta chain described here comes from a study of T-cell memory formation after mild COVID-19. Study background: Clusters of TCRs were largely donor specific. Study-wide results and caveats: The study found contracting CD4+ clones mainly in CM and EM and contracting CD8+ clones in EMRA.

TCRdb re-called the 5' RACE reads with MiXCR, one entry per CDR3 protein. The sample shows around 320,000 distinct CDR3 sequences, roughly 21% of them seen only once. Remarks on this clonotype: Its antigen is unidentified.

The CDR3 covers 13 residues. CDR1 is SGHVS, CDR2 FNYEAQ, per germline. Trimming left V 3 bases short and J 4 bases short, with 7 bases between. The receptor's source is a man younger than 30 who had mild COVID-19 (a few samples of this study predate the infection). Cell type and time point are not known. The sample consisted of PBMCs or a T cell subset sorted from them (not recorded which). The gene calls are TRBV7-6 and TRBJ1-5, with D uncertain. The chain's CDR3 is CASSFGTNQPQHF. The DNA of the CDR3 is TGTGCCAGCAGCTTCGGCACGAATCAGCCCCAGCATTTT.